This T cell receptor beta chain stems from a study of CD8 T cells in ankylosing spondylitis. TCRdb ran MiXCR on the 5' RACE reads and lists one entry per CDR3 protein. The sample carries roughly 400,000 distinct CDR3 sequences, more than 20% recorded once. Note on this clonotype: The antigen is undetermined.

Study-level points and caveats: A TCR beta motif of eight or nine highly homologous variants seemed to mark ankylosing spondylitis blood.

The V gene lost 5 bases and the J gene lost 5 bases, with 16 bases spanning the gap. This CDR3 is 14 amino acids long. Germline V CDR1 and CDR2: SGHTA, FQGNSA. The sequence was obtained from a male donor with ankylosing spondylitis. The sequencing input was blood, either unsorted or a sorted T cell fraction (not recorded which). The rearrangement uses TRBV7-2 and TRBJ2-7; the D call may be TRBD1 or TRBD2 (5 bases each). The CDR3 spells CASSPGTAFNEQYF. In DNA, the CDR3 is TGTGCCAGCAGCCCGGGGACGGCGTTCAACGAGCAGTACTTC.